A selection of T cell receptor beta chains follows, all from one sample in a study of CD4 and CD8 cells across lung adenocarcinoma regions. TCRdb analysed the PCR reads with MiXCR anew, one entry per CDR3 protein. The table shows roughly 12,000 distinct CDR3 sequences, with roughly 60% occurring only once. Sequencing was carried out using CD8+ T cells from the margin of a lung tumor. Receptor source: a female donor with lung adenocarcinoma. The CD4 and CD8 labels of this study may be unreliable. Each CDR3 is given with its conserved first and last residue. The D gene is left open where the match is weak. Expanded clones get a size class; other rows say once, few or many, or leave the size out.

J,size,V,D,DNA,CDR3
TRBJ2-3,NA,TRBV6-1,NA,TGTGCCAGCAGCTTGGGCGGGATTGGTGCAGATACGCAGTATTTT,CASSLGGIGADTQYF
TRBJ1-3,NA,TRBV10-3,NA,TGTGCCATCAGTGCCGGGATCAGCTCTGGAAACACCATATATTTT,CAISAGISSGNTIYF
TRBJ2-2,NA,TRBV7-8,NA,TGTGCCAGCAGCCTAGAAATCCGGACAAGCGTCACAGGGACGCTGTATTTT,CASSLEIRTSVTGTLYF
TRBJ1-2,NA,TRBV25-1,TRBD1,TGTGCCAGCAGCGCCACGGACAGGGGTTATGGCTACACCTTC,CASSATDRGYGYTF
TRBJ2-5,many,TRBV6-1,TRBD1,TGTGCCAGCAGTCCCGGGACAGGGGGCGATCGAAAGACCCAGTACTTC,CASSPGTGGDRKTQYF
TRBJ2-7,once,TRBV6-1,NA,TGTGCCAGCCGGTCAGGATTCTCCTACGAGCAGTACTTC,CASRSGFSYEQYF
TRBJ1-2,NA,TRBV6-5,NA,TGTGCCAGCAGTTTACAGGGTTCGGACTATGGCTACACCTTC,CASSLQGSDYGYTF
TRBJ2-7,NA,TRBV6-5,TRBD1,TGTACCAGCAGTTCGACAGGGGCCTCCTACAATGAGCAGTACTTC,CTSSSTGASYNEQYF
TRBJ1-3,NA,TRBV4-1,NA,TGCGCCAGCAGCCAAGTAAGGATCTCGGCAGCCTCTGGAAACACCATATATTTT,CASSQVRISAASGNTIYF
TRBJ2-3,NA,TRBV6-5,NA,TGTGCCAGCAGTTACCAGAACTCCGGGACGACAGATACGCAGTATTTT,CASSYQNSGTTDTQYF
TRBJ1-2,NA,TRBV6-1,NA,TGTGCCAGCAGTGGGTCCTCAAGGGGAGTCTACTATGGCTACACCTTC,CASSGSSRGVYYGYTF
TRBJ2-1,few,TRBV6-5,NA,TGTGCCAGCAGTTACATTGGCGGAAACAATGAGCAGTTCTTC,CASSYIGGNNEQFF
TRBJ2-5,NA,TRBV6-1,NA,TGTGCCAGCAGTGTGTGGATGGCAGGGGCGTCGCTGGAGACCCAGTACTTC,CASSVWMAGASLETQYF
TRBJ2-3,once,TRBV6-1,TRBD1,TGTGCCAGCAGCCTTGGACAGGGTTTAACAGATACGCAGTATTTT,CASSLGQGLTDTQYF
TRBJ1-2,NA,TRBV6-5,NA,TGTGCCAGCAGTTGGTCCGGTAACACTGGAGCCTTCTTC,CASSWSGNTGAFF
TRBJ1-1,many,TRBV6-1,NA,TGTGCCAGCAGTGACCTACAGGGAACCACTGAAGCTTTCTTT,CASSDLQGTTEAFF
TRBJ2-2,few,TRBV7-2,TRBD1,TGTGCCAGCAGCTTAGTTAGGGACAGGGGTTTCAACACCGGGGAGCTGTTTTTT,CASSLVRDRGFNTGELFF
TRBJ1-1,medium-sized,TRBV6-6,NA,TGTGCCAGCAGTTGGTCCGGTTACACTGAAGCTTTCTTT,CASSWSGYTEAFF
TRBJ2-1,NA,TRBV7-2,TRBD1,TGTGCCAGCAGCGCAGACAGGGATCCCTCCTACAATGAGCAGTTCTTC,CASSADRDPSYNEQFF
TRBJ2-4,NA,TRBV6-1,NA,TGTGCCAGCCGCGCCTCGGGGCACCGAGCCAAAGATATTCAGTACTTC,CASRASGHRAKDIQYF
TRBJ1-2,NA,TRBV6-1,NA,TGTGCCAGCAGCCTAATACAGGGATATGGCTACACCTTC,CASSLIQGYGYTF
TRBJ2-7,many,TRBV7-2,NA,TGTGCCAGCAGCTTATCTGGGACGCTTTCCTACGAGCAGTACTTC,CASSLSGTLSYEQYF
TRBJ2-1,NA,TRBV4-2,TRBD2,TGTGCCAGCAGCCAACACTCTGGGACTAGCGGCCGCAATGAGCAGTTCTTC,CASSQHSGTSGRNEQFF
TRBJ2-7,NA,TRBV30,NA,TGTGCCTGGAGAGGTGGAAGGGGTGGATACGAGCAGTACTTC,CAWRGGRGGYEQYF
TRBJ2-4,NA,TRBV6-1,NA,TGTGCCAGCAGTCCTACGGGGCTCCCAGCCACAAATATTCAGTACTTC,CASSPTGLPATNIQYF
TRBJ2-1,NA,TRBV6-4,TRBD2,TGTGCCAGCAGTGATGGGACTAGCGGGGACAATGAGCAGTTCTTC,CASSDGTSGDNEQFF
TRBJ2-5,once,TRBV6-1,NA,TGTGCCAGGGGGTACGGGGGCGGGGCCCAAGATACCCAGTATTTC,CARGYGGGAQDTQYF
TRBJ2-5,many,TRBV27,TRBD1,TGTGCCAGCAGGCCGACAGGGCGAGAGACCCAGTACTTC,CASRPTGRETQYF
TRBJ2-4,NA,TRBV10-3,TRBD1,TGTGCCGTCGGGCAGGGGGTGTTCGTCAAAGACACGCAGTACTTC,CAVGQGVFVKDTQYF
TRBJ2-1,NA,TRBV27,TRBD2,TGTGCCAGCAGGCTTAGCGGGGCTAACTCCTACAATGAGCAGTTCTTC,CASRLSGANSYNEQFF
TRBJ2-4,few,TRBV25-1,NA,TGTGCCAGCAGCGGAGGGGGACGAAAAAACATTCAGTACTTC,CASSGGGRKNIQYF
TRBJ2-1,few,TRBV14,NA,TGTGCCAGCAGCCAAGAGGGACGCCGGCGTTATGAGCAGTTCTTC,CASSQEGRRRYEQFF
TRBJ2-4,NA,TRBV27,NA,TGTGCCAGCACGGCGCTGAGAGCCAAAAACACGCAGTACTTC,CASTALRAKNTQYF
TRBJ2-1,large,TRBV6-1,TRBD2,TGTGCCAGCAGTGATCCAGCGGGGGGCGGTTACAATGAGCAGTTCTTC,CASSDPAGGGYNEQFF
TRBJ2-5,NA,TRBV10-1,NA,TGTGCGGGGCGTGGGGGGCGGGACGAAGAGACCCAGTACTTC,CAGRGGRDEETQYF
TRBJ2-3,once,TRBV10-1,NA,TGCGCCAGCAGTGATACGGGGCTGTGGACCACAAATATGCAGTATTTC,CASSDTGLWTTNMQYF
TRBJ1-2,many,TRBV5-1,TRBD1,TGCGCCAGCAGACAGGGGCTCTATGGCTACACCTTC,CASRQGLYGYTF
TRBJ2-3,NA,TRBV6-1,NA,TGTGCCAGCAGTGGACCGCTAGATACGCAGTATTTT,CASSGPLDTQYF
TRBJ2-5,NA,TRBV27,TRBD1,TGTGCCAGCAGTTCGGACAGGACAGGAGGAGAGACCCAGTACTTC,CASSSDRTGGETQYF
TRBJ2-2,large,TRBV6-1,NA,TGTGCCAGCTGGTCCACCGGGGAGCTGTTTTTT,CASWSTGELFF
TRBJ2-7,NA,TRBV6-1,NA,TGTGCCAGGGGGCCCGGGGTCGCGGACCCAGATACGCAGTACTTC,CARGPGVADPDTQYF
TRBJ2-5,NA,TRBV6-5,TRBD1,TGTGCCAGCAGTTACTCGATTGACAGGGGGGGGACCCAGTACTTC,CASSYSIDRGGTQYF
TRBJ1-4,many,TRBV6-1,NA,TGTGCCAGCAGAAAGGGTTCGACTAATGAAAAACTGTTTTTT,CASRKGSTNEKLFF
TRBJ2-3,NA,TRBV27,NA,TGTGCCAGCAGTTTCCTAGATACGCAGTATTTT,CASSFLDTQYF
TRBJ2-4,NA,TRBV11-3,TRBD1,TGTGCCAGCAGCTCCCAGGGACAGGGGACACCTATTCAGTACTTC,CASSSQGQGTPIQYF
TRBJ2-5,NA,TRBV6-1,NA,TGTGCCAGCAGAAGATCCGGGAACCAAGGGACCCAGTACTTC,CASRRSGNQGTQYF
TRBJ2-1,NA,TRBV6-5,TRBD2,TGTGCCAGCAGTTTCCGTACTAGCGGGAGGGACAATGAGCAGTTCTTC,CASSFRTSGRDNEQFF
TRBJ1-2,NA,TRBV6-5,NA,TGTGCCAGCAGTTTTGGCCCCGGATCCTCCTATGGCTACACCTTC,CASSFGPGSSYGYTF
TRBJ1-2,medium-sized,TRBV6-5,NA,TGTGCCAGCAGTTACCCACAGGGTGGCGGCTACACCTTC,CASSYPQGGGYTF
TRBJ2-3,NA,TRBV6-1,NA,TGTGCCAGGGGGCCCGGGGGCGGGGACCAAGATACGCAGTATTTT,CARGPGGGDQDTQYF
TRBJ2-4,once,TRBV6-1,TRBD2,TGTGGCAGCTGGGGAGCGGGAGGCCCAAATACGCAGTACTTC,CGSWGAGGPNTQYF
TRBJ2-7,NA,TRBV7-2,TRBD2,TGTGCCAGCAGCGCGGGGGGTGGGGGCCGTGGCCAAGATACGCAGTACTTC,CASSAGGGGRGQDTQYF
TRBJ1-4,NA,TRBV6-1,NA,TGTGCCAGCAGTCGATCTGGGGCGGACCTTGCTCCTAATGAAAAACTGTTTTTT,CASSRSGADLAPNEKLFF
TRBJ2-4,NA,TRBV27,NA,TGTGCCAGCAGTTTGGGCGGGTCCAAAAATACGCAGTACTTT,CASSLGGSKNTQYF
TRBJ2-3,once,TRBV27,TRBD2,TGTGCCAGCAGTTCAAGGACTAGCGGGAGCACAGATACGCAGTATTTT,CASSSRTSGSTDTQYF
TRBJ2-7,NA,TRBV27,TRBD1,TGTGCCAGCAGTTTTATATGGACAGGGGGCTACGAGCAGTACTTC,CASSFIWTGGYEQYF
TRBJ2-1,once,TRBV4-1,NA,TGCGCCAGCAGAGATCAGCCGGGGGCGCAGTTCTTC,CASRDQPGAQFF
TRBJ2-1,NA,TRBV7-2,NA,TGTGCCAGCAGCTTCTCAACGGTCAATGAGCAGTTCTTC,CASSFSTVNEQFF
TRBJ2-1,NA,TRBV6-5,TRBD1,TGTGCCAGCAGTTCCGGACAGGGTGGGAGCACCGATAAGCAGTTCTTC,CASSSGQGGSTDKQFF